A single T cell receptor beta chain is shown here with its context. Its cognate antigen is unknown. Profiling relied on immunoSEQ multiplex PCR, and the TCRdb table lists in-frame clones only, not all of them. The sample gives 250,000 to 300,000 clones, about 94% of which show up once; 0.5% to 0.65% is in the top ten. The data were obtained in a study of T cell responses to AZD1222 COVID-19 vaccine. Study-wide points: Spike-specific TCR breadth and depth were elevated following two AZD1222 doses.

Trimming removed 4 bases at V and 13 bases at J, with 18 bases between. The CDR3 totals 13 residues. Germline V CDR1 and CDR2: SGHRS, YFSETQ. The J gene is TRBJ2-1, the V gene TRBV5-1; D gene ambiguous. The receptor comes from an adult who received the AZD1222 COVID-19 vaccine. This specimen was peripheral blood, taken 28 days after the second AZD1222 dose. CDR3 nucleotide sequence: TGCGCCAGCAGCACGCCTCAGGACGGTAAACAGTTCTTC. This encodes CASSTPQDGKQFF.